Shown below are 25 T cell receptor beta chains from a single sample sequenced in a study of blood T cell repertoires in COVID-19. The table came from immunoSEQ multiplex PCR; TCRdb's copy has only in-frame clones and leaves some out. The sample has 200,000 or so clones; roughly 90% are singletons. The sample comprised peripheral blood. Source of these receptors: a woman aged 50 to 60 with acute or convalescent COVID-19.

CDR3 DNA: TGTGCCAGCAGCTTGGGGACAGGGCAAGCTAACTATGGCTACACCTTC. Translated: CASSLGTGQANYGYTF. The chain is built from TRBV11-3 and TRBJ1-2; 9 nucleotides agree with TRBD1. Germline V CDR1 and CDR2: SGHNT, YENEEA. The CDR3 extends over 16 amino acids. The ends lost 3 bases at V and 0 bases at J; junction bases unmatched: 5.

The V and J genes are TRBV30 and TRBJ1-4, with unresolved D. The CDR3 spans 13 residues. Germline loops: CDR1 GTSNPN, CDR2 SVGIG (reference sequence). V lost 3 bases and J 6 bases, leaving 11 bases between the germline ends. Here the CDR3 reads CAWRGDKDEKLFF. Here the CDR3 DNA reads TGTGCCTGGAGGGGAGACAAAGATGAAAAACTGTTTTTT. Full variable domain (remainder filled in from reference TRBV30 and TRBJ1-4): SQTIHQWPATLVQPVGSPLSLECTVEGTSNPNLYWYRQAAGRGLQLLFYSVGIGQISSEVPQNLSASRPQDRQFILSSKKLLLSDSGFYLCAWRGDKDEKLFFGSGTQLSVL.

The chain joins TRBV19 to TRBJ1-1; 7 bases fit TRBD1. CDR3 length: 15 amino acids. Trimming took 4 bases from V and 4 from J; bases not matched to a gene: 9. Germline CDR1 reads LNHDA; CDR2 reads SQIVND (reference sequence). Written as DNA, the CDR3 is TGTGCCAGTAGTAAGGGGGCAGGGGGGTTCACTGAAGCTTTCTTT. Its protein is CASSKGAGGFTEAFF.

This chain connects TRBV28 to TRBJ2-4, with TRBD1 as a possible D gene (6 bases). Trimming took off 7 bases at V and 9 bases at J, with 25 bases between the two ends. Germline CDR1 MDHEN, CDR2 SYDVKM. The CDR3 covers 16 residues. The chain's CDR3 is CASTYPQGPGLGIQYF. DNA of the CDR3: TGTGCCAGCACTTATCCTCAGGGGCCAGGTTTGGGCATTCAGTACTTC.

The chain employs TRBV7-2 and TRBJ2-5, with 7 nucleotides matching TRBD2. J lost 4 bases, V lost 0 bases, and 5 bases had no gene match. The CDR3 loop spans 15 amino acids. CDR1 SGHTA and CDR2 FQGNSA come from the germline V gene. The CDR3 nucleotides read TGTGCCAGCAGCTTAGCGCCAGCTAGCGGAGAGACCCAGTACTTC. It yields the protein CASSLAPASGETQYF.

The CDR3 region has the DNA TGTGCCAGCAGCCCGATTTGGGCGGGGGCTGGGGAGACCCAGTACTTC. Translated: CASSPIWAGAGETQYF. The J gene is TRBJ2-5, the V gene TRBV11-2, with D maybe TRBD2 (7 bases). The CDR3 covers 16 residues. Germline values: CDR1 SGHAT, CDR2 FQNNGV. V shed 5 bases and J shed 5 bases, with 21 bases lying between them.

The V and J genes are TRBV4-1 and TRBJ1-1; 7 bases are shared with TRBD1. The CDR3 totals 14 residues. Germline V gene data show CDR1 as MGHRA and CDR2 as YSYEKL. V lost 3 bases to trimming and J lost 5 bases; unmatched junction nucleotides: 6. In DNA, the CDR3 is TGCGCCAGCAGCCAGCGTTTACAGGGGACTGAAGCTTTCTTT. Its protein is CASSQRLQGTEAFF.

The rearrangement links TRBV4-3 to TRBJ2-7; 8 bases are shared with TRBD2. V trimming: 1 base; J trimming: 5 bases; junction bases outside the gene matches: 7. Germline values: CDR1 LGHNA, CDR2 YSLEER. The length of the CDR3 is 15 residues. The CDR3 DNA reads TGCGCCAGCAGCCAAGTGAGCGGGGGACTCAACGAGCAGTACTTC. It is translated as CASSQVSGGLNEQYF.

This clone was recorded only once. V is TRBV30 and J is TRBJ2-3, with a tentative D call TRBD2 (6 bases). CDR3 length: 15 amino acids. Looked up from germline, CDR1 is GTSNPN and CDR2 is SVGIG (reference sequence). With 2 bases removed from V and 4 bases from J, the gap between germline ends came to 16 bases. CDR3 bases: TGTGCCTGGAGTTCAGGCCAATCGGGGGCAGATACGCAGTATTTT. Translation: CAWSSGQSGADTQYF.

The chain uses TRBV5-1 and TRBJ1-1, with 11 bases fitting TRBD1. Trimming cost V 0 bases and J 0 bases; bases outside gene matches: 4. Germline CDR1 reads SGHRS; CDR2 reads YFSETQ. The CDR3 spans 17 residues. Here the CDR3 reads CASSLEGQGVMNTEAFF. The CDR3 region has the DNA TGCGCCAGCAGCTTGGAGGGACAGGGGGTAATGAACACTGAAGCTTTCTTT.

The CDR3 coding sequence is TGTGCCATCAGTCCCGGGACTAGCATAGACGATGAGCAGTTCTTC. Protein: CAISPGTSIDDEQFF. The chain carries TRBV10-3 and TRBJ2-1, with 9 bases fitting TRBD2. Germline values: CDR1 ENHRY, CDR2 SYGVKD. This CDR3 region has 15 residues. V trimming: 5 bases; J trimming: 8 bases; junction bases outside the gene matches: 10.

The V call is TRBV5-1, the J call TRBJ2-6, with no clear D. The CDR3 is 15 amino acids. Germline V lookup: CDR1 SGHRS, CDR2 YFSETQ. The V and J ends lost 0 bases and 1 base respectively, with 5 bases between them. The CDR3 loop reads CASSLGGSGANVLTF. The CDR3 region has the DNA TGCGCCAGCAGCTTGGGCGGTTCTGGGGCCAACGTCCTGACTTTC. The variable domain in full, with the rest retrieved from reference TRBV5-1 and TRBJ2-6, is KAGVTQTPRYLIKTRGQQVTLSCSPISGHRSVSWYQQTPGQGLQFLFEYFSETQRNKGNFPGRFSGRQFSNSRSEMNVSTLELGDSALYLCASSLGGSGANVLTFGAGSRLTVL.

The chain carries TRBV4-3 and TRBJ2-7; 8 bases are shared with TRBD1. Germline trimming cut 1 base from V and 2 bases from J; bases unmatched to any gene: 10. The length of the CDR3 is 17 residues. Germline assignment: CDR1 LGHNA and CDR2 YSLEER. The DNA of the CDR3 is TGCGCCAGCAGCCAAGTCCCAACCGGGACAGGTCCCTACGAGCAGTACTTC. Protein product: CASSQVPTGTGPYEQYF.

The gene calls are TRBV24-1 and TRBJ1-5; D is possibly TRBD1 (5 bases). The CDR3 consists of 14 residues. The germline V gene encodes CDR1 KGHDR and CDR2 SFDVKD. The ends were cut back, 5 bases at V and 3 bases at J, with 10 bases in the middle. The CDR3 bases are TGTGCCACCAGTGCGGGGGGGACCAATCAGCCCCAGCATTTT. Encoded protein: CATSAGGTNQPQHF.

J is TRBJ1-5 and V is TRBV4-3; maybe TRBD1 (6 bases). Trimming stripped 3 bases from V and 6 bases from J, with 12 bases between. CDR1 and CDR2 from the germline V gene are LGHNA and YSLEER. The CDR3 sequence is 14 residues long. CDR3 bases: TGCGCCAGCAGCCAGGCTCAGGGGATTCAGCCCCAGCATTTT. Amino acids: CASSQAQGIQPQHF.

The chain carries TRBV2 and TRBJ2-7, with 7 bases fitting TRBD1. The CDR3 is 13 amino acids. Germline V gene data show CDR1 as SNHLY and CDR2 as FYNNEI. The junction had 4 bases not matched to a gene; V was cut back by 4 bases and J by 4 bases. CDR3 DNA sequence: TGTGCCAGCAGTGTTAACAGGGGTTACGAGCAGTACTTC. This codes for CASSVNRGYEQYF.

As DNA, the CDR3 is TGTGCCAGCGAAACAGAGAACACTGAAGCTTTCTTT. Translation: CASETENTEAFF. The chain joins TRBV11-3 to TRBJ1-1; D is unclear. Germline lookup yields CDR1 SGHNT and CDR2 YENEEA. V lost 8 bases to trimming and J lost 1 base, with 8 bases between them. This CDR3 is 12 amino acids long.

The chain is built from TRBV21-1 and TRBJ2-2; the tabulated D call, TRBD1, remains unverified against the DNA. TRBV21-1 is shown as a pseudogene. The CDR3 has 18 residues. The chain's CDR3 is CASSTSGDREKRTGELFF. In DNA, the CDR3 is TGTGCCAGCAGCACTTCAGGGGACAGGGAAAAGAGGACCGGGGAGCTGTTTTTT.

The chain joins TRBV7-2 to TRBJ1-1; 8 bases are shared with TRBD1. The CDR3 is 15 amino acids. From germline, CDR1 is SGHTA and CDR2 FQGNSA. Trimming at V came to 2 bases and at J to 5 bases, leaving 7 bases not matched to a gene. The CDR3 nucleotides read TGTGCCAGCAGCTTATCTGGACAGGGTTGGACTGAAGCTTTCTTT. Translating it yields CASSLSGQGWTEAFF.

The chain uses TRBV6-2 or TRBV6-3 and TRBJ2-2, with TRBD1 identical over 8 bases. CDR1 is MNHEY, CDR2 SVGEGT, per germline. There are 16 residues in the CDR3. V shed 4 bases and J 3 bases; nucleotides not matched to a gene: 7. The CDR3 bases are TGTGCCAGCAGTTCGGACAGGGACCCTCACACCGGGGAGCTGTTTTTT. This codes for CASSSDRDPHTGELFF.

The rearrangement joins TRBV5-4 to TRBJ1-1; D is ambiguous. Germline V gene data show CDR1 as SGHNT and CDR2 as YYREEE (reference sequence). Trimming shortened V by 2 bases and J by 7 bases, and 18 bases separated the two germline ends. The CDR3 has 15 residues. CDR3 nucleotide sequence: TGTGCCAGCAGCTTCGTACGCACAAAGTCAGGTGAAGCTTTCTTT. It translates to CASSFVRTKSGEAFF.

V is TRBV12-5 and J is TRBJ2-1, with 12 bases that match TRBD2. Trimming took 5 bases from V and 1 from J; bases not matched to a gene: 3. The CDR3 is 16 residues long. The germline V gene encodes CDR1 LGHNT and CDR2 FRNRAP. This CDR3 is CASGPGLAGSYNEQFF. DNA of the CDR3: TGTGCTAGTGGTCCCGGACTAGCGGGATCCTACAATGAGCAGTTCTTC.

The CDR3 DNA is TGTGCCAGCAGTTTGGACTTCGGAAACACCATATATTTT. Its translation: CASSLDFGNTIYF. V gene TRBV27 combines with J gene TRBJ1-3; D unclear. V lost 3 bases to trimming and J lost 4 bases, with 7 bases between them. CDR1 and CDR2 from the germline V gene are MNHEY and SMNVEV (reference sequence). CDR3 size: 13 residues.

The chain joins TRBV6-5 to TRBJ1-6; D not resolved. V gave up 2 bases and J gave up 10 bases, with 9 bases separating them. The CDR3 length is 13 residues. The V gene's germline CDR1 is MNHEY and CDR2 SVGAGI. CDR3 nucleotides: TGTGCCAGCAGTTACAACGGGAACTCACCCCTCCACTTT. Its protein is CASSYNGNSPLHF.

The chain couples TRBV27 to TRBJ2-2; a possible D gene is TRBD1 (5 bases). V dropped 5 bases and J dropped 0 bases, with 7 bases sitting between them. The CDR3 totals 14 residues. From germline, CDR1 is MNHEY and CDR2 SMNVEV (reference sequence). CDR3 bases: TGTGCCAGCAGTACGACAGCGAACACCGGGGAGCTGTTTTTT. Translated, it gives CASSTTANTGELFF.